This T cell receptor beta chain comes out of a study of blood T cell repertoires in COVID-19. Study in general: T cells, B-cell-depleted T cells, or PBMCs supplied cDNA or gDNA.

Repertoires were generated with immunoSEQ multiplex PCR, while TCRdb's copy carries only in-frame clones and drops some. The table records a few hundred thousand clones, over 75% of them present only once. Unmatched junction bases numbered 5, after V lost 1 base and J lost 6 bases. Per the germline V gene, CDR1 is KGHSH and CDR2 is LQKENI. The CDR3 sequence is 15 residues long. The receptor was isolated from a woman aged 18-29 years who had recovered from COVID-19. Sequencing was performed on PBMCs or T cells enriched from blood (not recorded which). This sequence joins TRBV18 and TRBJ1-2, with 10 bases that match TRBD1. This CDR3 is CASSPLGQGGDGYTF. DNA of the CDR3: TGTGCCAGCTCACCACTCGGACAGGGGGGAGATGGCTACACCTTC. The complete variable domain, with remaining parts taken from reference TRBV18 and TRBJ1-2, reads NAGVMQNPRHLVRRRGQEARLRCSPMKGHSHVYWYRQLPEEGLKFMVYLQKENIIDESGMPKERFSAEFPKEGPSILRIQQVVRGDSAAYFCASSPLGQGGDGYTFGSGTRLTVV.